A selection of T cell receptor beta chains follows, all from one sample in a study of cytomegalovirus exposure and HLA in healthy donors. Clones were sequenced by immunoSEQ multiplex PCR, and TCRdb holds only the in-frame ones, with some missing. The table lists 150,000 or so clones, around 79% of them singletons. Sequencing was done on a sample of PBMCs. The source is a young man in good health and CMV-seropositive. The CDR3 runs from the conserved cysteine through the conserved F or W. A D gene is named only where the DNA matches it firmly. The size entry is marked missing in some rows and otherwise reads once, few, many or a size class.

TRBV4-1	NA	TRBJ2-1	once	CASSQAGSRYNEQFF	TGCGCCAGCAGCCAAGCGGGTAGCAGATACAATGAGCAGTTCTTC
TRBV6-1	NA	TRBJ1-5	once	CASYTPGQPQHF	TGTGCCAGCTACACCCCAGGTCAGCCCCAGCATTTT
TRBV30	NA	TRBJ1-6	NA	CAWGDMGYNSPLHF	TGTGCCTGGGGGGACATGGGCTATAATTCACCCCTCCACTTT
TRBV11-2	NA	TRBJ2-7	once	CASSLDSSSYEQYF	TGTGCCAGCAGCTTAGATTCCAGCTCCTACGAGCAGTACTTC
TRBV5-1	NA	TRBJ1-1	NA	CATRGDTEAFF	TGCGCCACCCGCGGGGACACTGAAGCTTTCTTT
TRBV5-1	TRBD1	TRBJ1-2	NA	CASSPGQGASDGYTF	TGCGCCAGCAGCCCGGGGCAGGGGGCATCTGACGGCTACACCTTC
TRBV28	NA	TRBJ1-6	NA	CASKTVRGADNSPLHF	TGTGCCAGCAAAACCGTCAGGGGCGCGGATAATTCACCCCTCCACTTT
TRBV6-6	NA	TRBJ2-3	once	CASKGDDQVTDTQYF	TGTGCCAGCAAAGGGGATGATCAGGTGACAGATACGCAGTATTTT
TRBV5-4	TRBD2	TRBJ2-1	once	CASSLRTSGGDEQFF	TGTGCCAGCAGCTTGCGGACTAGCGGGGGCGATGAGCAGTTCTTC
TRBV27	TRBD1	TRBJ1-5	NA	CASSSTYGTGTSNQPQHF	TGTGCCAGCAGTTCGACCTATGGGACAGGGACTAGCAATCAGCCCCAGCATTTT
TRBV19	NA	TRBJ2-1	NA	CASSRHDSYNEQFF	TGTGCCAGTAGTCGCCACGACAGTTACAATGAGCAGTTCTTC
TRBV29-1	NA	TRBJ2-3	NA	CSVGSGIVLDTQYF	TGCAGCGTTGGATCCGGGATTGTCTTAGATACGCAGTATTTT
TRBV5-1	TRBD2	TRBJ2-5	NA	CASSKGGSGEETQYF	TGCGCCAGCTCGAAAGGAGGGAGCGGGGAAGAGACCCAGTACTTC
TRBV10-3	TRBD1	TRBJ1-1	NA	CAISGQGGLGNTEAFF	TGTGCCATTTCTGGACAGGGAGGGCTGGGGAACACTGAAGCTTTCTTT
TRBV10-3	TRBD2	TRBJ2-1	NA	CAISPSSGSRNEQFF	TGTGCCATCAGCCCCTCTAGCGGGAGTAGGAATGAGCAGTTCTTC
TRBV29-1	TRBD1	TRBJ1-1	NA	CSVVDRVASTEAFF	TGCAGCGTTGTGGACAGGGTGGCTTCCACTGAAGCTTTCTTT
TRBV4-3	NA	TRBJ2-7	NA	CASSQDKAGWYEQYF	TGCGCCAGCAGCCAAGACAAGGCGGGCTGGTACGAGCAGTACTTC
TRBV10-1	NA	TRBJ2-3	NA	CASSESQSPDTQYF	TGCGCCAGCAGTGAGTCCCAGTCGCCAGATACGCAGTATTTT
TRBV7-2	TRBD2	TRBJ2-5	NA	CASRTGTSGRETQYF	TGTGCCAGCAGGACAGGGACTAGCGGGAGAGAGACCCAGTACTTC
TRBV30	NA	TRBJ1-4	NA	CAWSLRGTNEKLFF	TGTGCCTGGAGCTTAAGGGGAACTAATGAAAAACTGTTTTTT
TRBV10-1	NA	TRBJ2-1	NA	CASSESNLGADEQFF	TGCGCCAGCAGTGAGTCGAATTTGGGGGCGGATGAGCAGTTCTTC
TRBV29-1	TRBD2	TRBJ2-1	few	CSAPGTSNEQFF	TGCAGCGCACCCGGGACTAGCAATGAGCAGTTCTTC
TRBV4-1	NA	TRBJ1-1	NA	CASSQDPGEAFF	TGCGCCAGCAGCCAAGATCCCGGGGAAGCTTTCTTT
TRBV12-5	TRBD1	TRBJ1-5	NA	CASGPDRALFPQHF	TGTGCTAGTGGACCCGACAGGGCCTTATTTCCCCAGCATTTT
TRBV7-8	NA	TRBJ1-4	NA	CASSFGGTTNEKLFF	TGTGCCAGCAGCTTCGGAGGCACGACTAATGAAAAACTGTTTTTT
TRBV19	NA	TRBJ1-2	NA	CATLLDRYGYTF	TGTGCCACCCTGCTCGACAGGTATGGCTACACCTTC
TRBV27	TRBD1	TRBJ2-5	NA	CASASGQGSETQYF	TGTGCCAGCGCCTCGGGACAGGGCTCGGAGACCCAGTACTTC
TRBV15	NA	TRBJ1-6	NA	CATSRAGDSSYNSPLHF	TGTGCCACCAGCAGAGCGGGCGACAGCTCCTATAATTCACCCCTCCACTTT
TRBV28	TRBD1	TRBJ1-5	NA	CASSRLGTGFVSGQPQHF	TGTGCCAGCAGTAGACTCGGGACAGGGTTTGTTTCGGGCCAGCCCCAGCATTTT
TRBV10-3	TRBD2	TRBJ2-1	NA	CAISASGRRDNEQFF	TGTGCCATCAGCGCTAGCGGGAGAAGGGACAATGAGCAGTTCTTC
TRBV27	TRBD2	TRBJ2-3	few	CASSGLAGVYDTQYF	TGTGCCAGCAGTGGACTAGCGGGGGTCTACGATACGCAGTATTTT
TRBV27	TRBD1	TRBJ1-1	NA	CASTDRVTEAFF	TGTGCCAGCACGGACAGGGTCACTGAAGCTTTCTTT
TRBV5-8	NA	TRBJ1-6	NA	CASSYYRSSYNSPLHF	TGTGCCAGCAGCTACTACAGGAGCTCCTATAATTCACCCCTCCACTTT
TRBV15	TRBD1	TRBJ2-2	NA	CATSLDRGYTGELFF	TGTGCCACCAGCCTGGACAGGGGTTACACCGGGGAGCTGTTTTTT
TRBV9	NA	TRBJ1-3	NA	CASSVQGGGNTIYF	TGTGCCAGCAGCGTACAAGGGGGTGGAAACACCATATATTTT
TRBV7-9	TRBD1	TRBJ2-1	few	CASSTYRGPYNEQFF	TGTGCCAGCAGCACTTACAGGGGCCCCTACAATGAGCAGTTCTTC
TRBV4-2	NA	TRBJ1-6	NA	CASSQVTGGVGSPLHF	TGTGCCAGCAGCCAGGTTACTGGGGGGGTCGGTTCACCCCTCCACTTT
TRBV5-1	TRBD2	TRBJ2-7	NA	CASSFSGGAYEQYF	TGCGCCAGCAGCTTTAGCGGGGGAGCCTACGAGCAGTACTTC
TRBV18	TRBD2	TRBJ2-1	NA	CASSPTSGSYNEQFF	TGTGCCAGCTCACCTACTAGCGGGTCCTACAATGAGCAGTTCTTC
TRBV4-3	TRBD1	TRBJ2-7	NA	CASSQDRTGGQGRYEQYF	TGCGCCAGCAGCCAAGATCGGACGGGAGGACAGGGGCGCTACGAGCAGTACTTC